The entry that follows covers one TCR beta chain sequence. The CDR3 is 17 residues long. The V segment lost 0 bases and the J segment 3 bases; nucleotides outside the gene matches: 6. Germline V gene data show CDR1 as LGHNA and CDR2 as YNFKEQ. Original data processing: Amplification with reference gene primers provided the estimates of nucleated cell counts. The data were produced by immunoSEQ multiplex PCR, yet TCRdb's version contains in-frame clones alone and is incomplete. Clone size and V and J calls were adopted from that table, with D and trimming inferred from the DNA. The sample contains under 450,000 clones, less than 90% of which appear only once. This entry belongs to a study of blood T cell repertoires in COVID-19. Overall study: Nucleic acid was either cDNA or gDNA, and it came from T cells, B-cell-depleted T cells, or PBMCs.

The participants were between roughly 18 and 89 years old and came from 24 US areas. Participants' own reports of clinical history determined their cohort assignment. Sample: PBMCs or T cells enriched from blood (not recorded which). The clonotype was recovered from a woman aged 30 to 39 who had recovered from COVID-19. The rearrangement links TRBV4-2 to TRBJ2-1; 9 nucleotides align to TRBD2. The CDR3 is CASSQEGGGAYYNEQFF. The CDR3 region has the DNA TGTGCCAGCAGCCAAGAGGGCGGGGGGGCTTACTACAATGAGCAGTTCTTC.